This T cell receptor beta chain was retrieved from a study of low-dose radiotherapy and immunotherapy resistance in tumors. The time point denotes: after trial treatment. Specified treatment: LDRT plus nivolumab, ipilimumab, low-dose cyclophosphamide and aspirin (RACIN trial). There are 15 residues in the CDR3. Germline CDR1 reads LNHDA; CDR2 reads SQIVND (reference sequence). With 3 bases clipped from V and 5 bases from J, the junction kept 6 bases outside the gene matches. The table lists this clonotype with many counts. TRAV- and TRBV-specific primers, spanning alpha and beta chains, primed first-strand cDNA. It was with a constant-region primer and a V-primer adapter that TCRs were amplified over around 18 PCR cycles. TCRdb re-called the reads through MiXCR, storing one row per CDR3 protein. The data contain tens of thousands of distinct CDR3 sequences, about 20% of them seen just once; the ten biggest clones take up 10% to 15%.

Sequenced material: PBMCs, taken after low-dose radiotherapy plus immunotherapy. This sequence originates from a female donor with ovarian cancer. The chain combines TRBV19 with TRBJ2-5; 10 nucleotides align to TRBD2. CDR3 in DNA: TGTGCCAGTAGTATTTTAGCGGGAGGTAGTGAGACCCAGTACTTC. Translating it yields CASSILAGGSETQYF.